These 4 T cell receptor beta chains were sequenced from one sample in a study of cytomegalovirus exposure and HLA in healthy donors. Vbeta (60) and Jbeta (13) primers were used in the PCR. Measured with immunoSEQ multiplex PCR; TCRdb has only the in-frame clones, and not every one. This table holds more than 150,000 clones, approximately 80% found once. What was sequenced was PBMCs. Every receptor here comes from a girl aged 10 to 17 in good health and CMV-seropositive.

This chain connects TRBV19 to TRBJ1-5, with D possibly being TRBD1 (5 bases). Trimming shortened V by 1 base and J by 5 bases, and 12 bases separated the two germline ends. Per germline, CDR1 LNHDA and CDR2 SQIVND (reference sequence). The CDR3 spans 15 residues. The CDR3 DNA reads TGTGCCAGTAGTATAGGACAGTTTCCCGATCAGCCCCAGCATTTT. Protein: CASSIGQFPDQPQHF.

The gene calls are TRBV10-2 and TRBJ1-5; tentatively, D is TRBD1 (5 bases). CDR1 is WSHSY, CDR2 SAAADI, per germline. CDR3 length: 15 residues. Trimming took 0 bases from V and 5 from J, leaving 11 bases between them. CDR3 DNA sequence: TGCGCCAGCAGTGAGTCGACGGGGGATCATCAGCCCCAGCATTTT. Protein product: CASSESTGDHQPQHF.

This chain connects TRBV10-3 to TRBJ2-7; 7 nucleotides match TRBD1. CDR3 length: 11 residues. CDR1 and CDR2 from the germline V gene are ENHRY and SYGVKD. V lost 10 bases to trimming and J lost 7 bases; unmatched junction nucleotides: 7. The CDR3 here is CATQTGWEQYF. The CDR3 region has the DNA TGTGCCACCCAGACAGGGTGGGAGCAGTACTTC.

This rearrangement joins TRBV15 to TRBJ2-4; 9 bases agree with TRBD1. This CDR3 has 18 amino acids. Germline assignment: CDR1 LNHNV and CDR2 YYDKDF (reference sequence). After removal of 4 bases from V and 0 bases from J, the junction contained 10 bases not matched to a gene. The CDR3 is CATSTGQGTILAKNIQYF. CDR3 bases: TGTGCCACCAGCACGGGACAGGGCACAATCCTAGCCAAAAACATTCAGTACTTC.